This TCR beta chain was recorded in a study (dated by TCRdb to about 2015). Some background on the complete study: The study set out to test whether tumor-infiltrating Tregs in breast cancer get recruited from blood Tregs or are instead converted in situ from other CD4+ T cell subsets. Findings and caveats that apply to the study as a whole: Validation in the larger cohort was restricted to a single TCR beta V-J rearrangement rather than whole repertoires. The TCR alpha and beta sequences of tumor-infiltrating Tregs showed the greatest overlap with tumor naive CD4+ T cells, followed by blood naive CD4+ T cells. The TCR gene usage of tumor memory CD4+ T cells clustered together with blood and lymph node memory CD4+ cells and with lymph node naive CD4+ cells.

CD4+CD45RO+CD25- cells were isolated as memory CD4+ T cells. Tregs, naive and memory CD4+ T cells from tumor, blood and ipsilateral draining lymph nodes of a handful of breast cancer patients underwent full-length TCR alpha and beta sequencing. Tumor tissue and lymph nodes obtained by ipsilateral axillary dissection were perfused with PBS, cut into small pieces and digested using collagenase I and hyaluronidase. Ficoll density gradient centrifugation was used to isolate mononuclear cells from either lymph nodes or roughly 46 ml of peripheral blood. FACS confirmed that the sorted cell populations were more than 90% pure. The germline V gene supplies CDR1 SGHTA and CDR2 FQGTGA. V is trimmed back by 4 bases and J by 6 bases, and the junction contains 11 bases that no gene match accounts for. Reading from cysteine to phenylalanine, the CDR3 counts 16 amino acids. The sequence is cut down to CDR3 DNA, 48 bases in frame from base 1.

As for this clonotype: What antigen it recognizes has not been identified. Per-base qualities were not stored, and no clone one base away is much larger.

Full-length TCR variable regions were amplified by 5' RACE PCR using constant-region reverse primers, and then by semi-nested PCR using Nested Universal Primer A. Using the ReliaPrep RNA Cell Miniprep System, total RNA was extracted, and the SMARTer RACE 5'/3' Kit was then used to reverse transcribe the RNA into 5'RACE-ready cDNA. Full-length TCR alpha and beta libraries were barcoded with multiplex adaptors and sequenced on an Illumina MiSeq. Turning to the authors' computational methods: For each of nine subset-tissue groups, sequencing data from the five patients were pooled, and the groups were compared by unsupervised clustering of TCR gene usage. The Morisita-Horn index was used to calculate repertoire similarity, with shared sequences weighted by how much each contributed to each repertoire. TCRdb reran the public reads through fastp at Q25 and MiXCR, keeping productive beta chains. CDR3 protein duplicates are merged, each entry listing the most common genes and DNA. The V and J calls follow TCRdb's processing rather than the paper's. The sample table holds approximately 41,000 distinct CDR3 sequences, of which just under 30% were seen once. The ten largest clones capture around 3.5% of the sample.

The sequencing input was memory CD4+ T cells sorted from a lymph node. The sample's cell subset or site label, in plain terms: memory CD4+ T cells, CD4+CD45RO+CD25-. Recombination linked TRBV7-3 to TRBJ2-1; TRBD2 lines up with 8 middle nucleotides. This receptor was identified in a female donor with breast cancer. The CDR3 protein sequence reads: CASSWGPGGAFNEQFF. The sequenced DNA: TGTGCCAGCAGCTGGGGTCCGGGGGGGGCGTTCAATGAGCAGTTCTTC. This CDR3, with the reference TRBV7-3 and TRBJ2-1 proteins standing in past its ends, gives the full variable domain GAGVSQTPSNKVTEKGKYVELRCDPISGHTALYWYRQSLGQGPEFLIYFQGTGAADDSGLPNDRFFAVRPEGSVSTLKIQRTERGDSAVYLCASSWGPGGAFNEQFFGPGTRLTVL.